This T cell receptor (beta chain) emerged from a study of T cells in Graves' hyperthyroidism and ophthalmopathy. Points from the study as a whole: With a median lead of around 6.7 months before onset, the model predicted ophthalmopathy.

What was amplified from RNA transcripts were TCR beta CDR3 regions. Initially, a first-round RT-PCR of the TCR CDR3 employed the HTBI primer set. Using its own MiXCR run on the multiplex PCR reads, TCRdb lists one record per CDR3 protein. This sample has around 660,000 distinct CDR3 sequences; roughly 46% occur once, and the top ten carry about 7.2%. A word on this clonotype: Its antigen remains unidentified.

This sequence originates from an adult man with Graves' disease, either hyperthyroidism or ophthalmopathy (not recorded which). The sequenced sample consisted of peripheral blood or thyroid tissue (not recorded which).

The CDR3 coding sequence is TGTGCCACCAGCGTTGACGGCCAGGGCTACGAGCAGTACTTC. Residues: CATSVDGQGYEQYF. The V and J genes are TRBV15 and TRBJ2-7; a possible D gene is TRBD1 (5 bases). This CDR3 is 14 amino acids long. The germline V gene encodes CDR1 LNHNV and CDR2 YYDKDF (reference sequence). Trimming left V 5 bases short and J 3 bases short, with 14 bases between.